This T cell receptor beta chain appears in the sequencing data of a study of T cells in women clearing cervical HPV infection. Concerning this clone: The read terminates 3 residues before the CDR3 end, so the remaining end is supplied by the germline J gene.

Sequenced by immunoSEQ multiplex PCR; TCRdb stores in-frame clones only, minus some. The sample holds around 44,000 clones. V lost 2 bases and J lost 0, with 5 bases in between. Germline V gives CDR1 DFQATT, CDR2 SNEGSKA (reference sequence). The CDR3 loop spans 13 amino acids. Sequencing input: blood buffy coat. The chain uses TRBV20-1 and TRBJ1-5, with D unresolved. This TCR was sampled from a woman between 18 and 69 years old with a cervical HPV16 infection that either progressed to CIN3+ or cleared (not recorded which). CDR3 sequence reads: CSARQYSNQPQHF. The part of the CDR3 DNA that was read is TGCAGTGCTAGACAGTATAGCAATCAGCCC.